Each of the 10 T cell receptor beta chains below was sequenced from the same sample in a study of cytomegalovirus exposure and HLA in healthy donors. The PCR made use of 60 Vbeta and 13 Jbeta primers. Profiled with immunoSEQ multiplex PCR; TCRdb holds only in-frame clones, not every one. The sample comprises 100,000 to 150,000 clones, just under 85% of which are singletons, and around 2.5% rests with the top ten. The sample taken for sequencing was PBMCs. Source of these receptors: a boy aged 2-9 years in good health and CMV-seronegative.

This clone was picked up one time. The chain has TRBV5-4 and TRBJ2-6; 8 positions agree with TRBD1. Germline V gene lookup returns CDR1 SGHNT and CDR2 YYREEE (reference sequence). J was trimmed by 1 base and V by 3 bases; bases with no gene match: 6. This CDR3 is built from 17 residues. DNA of the CDR3: TGTGCCAGCAGCTCCTGGACAGGGAATTCTGGGGCCAACGTCCTGACTTTC. Amino acids: CASSSWTGNSGANVLTF. Looking up the rest from reference TRBV5-4 and TRBJ2-6 gives the full variable domain: ETGVTQSPTHLIKTRGQQVTLRCSSQSGHNTVSWYQQALGQGPQFIFQYYREEENGRGNFPPRFSGLQFPNYSSELNVNALELDDSALYLCASSSWTGNSGANVLTFGAGSRLTVL.

The chain combines TRBV7-9 with TRBJ2-1, with TRBD2 identical over 11 bases. After removal of 3 bases from V and 7 bases from J, the junction contained 5 bases not matched to a gene. In germline, CDR1 is SEHNR, CDR2 FQNEAQ (reference sequence). The CDR3 loop spans 15 amino acids. In nucleotides, the CDR3 is TGTGCCAGCAGCTTTACCGGGACTAGCGGAAATGAGCAGTTCTTC. It translates to CASSFTGTSGNEQFF. The full variable domain, rest sourced from reference TRBV7-9 and TRBJ2-1, is DTGVSQNPRHKITKRGQNVTFRCDPISEHNRLYWYRQTLGQGPEFLTYFQNEAQLEKSRLLSDRFSAERPKGSFSTLEIQRTEQGDSAMYLCASSFTGTSGNEQFFGPGTRLTVL.

This clone showed up just a few times. CDR3 amino acids: CASSYRGSGNTIYF. The CDR3 region has the DNA TGTGCCAGTAGTTACAGGGGGTCTGGAAACACCATATATTTT. The rearrangement uses TRBV19 and TRBJ1-3; 8 nucleotides line up with TRBD1. This CDR3 has 14 residues. Germline CDR1 is LNHDA and CDR2 is SQIVND (reference sequence). J gave up 1 base and V 5 bases, and 1 base lay outside the gene matches.

The rearrangement joins TRBV9 to TRBJ1-3, with 8 nucleotides matching TRBD1. CDR1 is SGDLS and CDR2 is YYNGEE in the germline V gene. The CDR3 consists of 15 residues. The V segment lost 0 bases and the J segment 1 base; nucleotides outside the gene matches: 0. The CDR3 is CASSVGTGSGNTIYF. The CDR3 nucleotides are TGTGCCAGCAGCGTAGGGACAGGGTCTGGAAACACCATATATTTT.

This chain joins TRBV18 and TRBJ2-1, with 7 bases matching TRBD2. The J segment lost 5 bases and the V segment lost 3 bases, leaving 4 bases of the junction unmatched. This CDR3 region has 14 residues. The V gene's germline CDR1 is KGHSH and CDR2 LQKENI. The CDR3 protein is CASSPVGGDNEQFF. The CDR3 DNA sequence: TGTGCCAGCTCACCGGTGGGGGGGGACAATGAGCAGTTCTTC.

The chain employs TRBV12-5 and TRBJ2-5; a weak D match, TRBD2 (7 bases). The V gene's germline CDR1 is LGHNT and CDR2 FRNRAP. There are 14 residues in the CDR3. V was pared by 9 bases and J by 2 bases, with 16 bases between. The chain's CDR3 is CASLEGGDQETQYF. The CDR3 DNA reads as TGTGCTAGCCTCGAGGGGGGGGATCAAGAGACCCAGTACTTC.

This chain uses TRBV19 with TRBJ2-3, with 8 bases that match TRBD1. The CDR3 is 15 residues long. Germline V CDR1 and CDR2: LNHDA, SQIVND (reference sequence). V shed 6 bases and J 6 bases; nucleotides not matched to a gene: 11. For the CDR3, the DNA is TGTGCCAGTAGAAATTCAGGGGGCTCTGCGGATACGCAGTATTTT. Its protein is CASRNSGGSADTQYF.

The chain uses TRBV7-2 and TRBJ2-2; 7 bases match TRBD1. Germline CDR1 and CDR2: SGHTA and FQGNSA. V was clipped by 5 bases and J by 2 bases; unmatched bases: 5. The CDR3 covers 15 residues. CDR3 nucleotide sequence: TGTGCCAGCAGCATTGACAGGGCCAACACCGGGGAGCTGTTTTTT. Translated, it gives CASSIDRANTGELFF.

The chain couples TRBV27 to TRBJ2-5, with 7 bases aligning to TRBD1. The J call may be faulty, since TRBJ2-7 better matches the DNA end. This CDR3 has 15 residues. CDR1 and CDR2 from the germline V gene are MNHEY and SMNVEV (reference sequence). CDR3 region: CASSLTYGTAYEQYF. The CDR3 DNA reads TGTGCCAGCAGTCTCACATACGGGACAGCCTACGAGCAGTACTTC.

The genes are TRBV13 and TRBJ2-1; 9 bases line up with TRBD2. Trimming removed 1 base from V and 7 bases from J; junction bases left unmatched: 5. The CDR3 is made up of 15 amino acids. Per germline, CDR1 PRHDT and CDR2 FYEKMQ (reference sequence). The chain's CDR3 is CASSLVAGVGNEQFF. CDR3 coding DNA: TGTGCCAGCAGCTTAGTAGCGGGAGTGGGGAATGAGCAGTTCTTC.